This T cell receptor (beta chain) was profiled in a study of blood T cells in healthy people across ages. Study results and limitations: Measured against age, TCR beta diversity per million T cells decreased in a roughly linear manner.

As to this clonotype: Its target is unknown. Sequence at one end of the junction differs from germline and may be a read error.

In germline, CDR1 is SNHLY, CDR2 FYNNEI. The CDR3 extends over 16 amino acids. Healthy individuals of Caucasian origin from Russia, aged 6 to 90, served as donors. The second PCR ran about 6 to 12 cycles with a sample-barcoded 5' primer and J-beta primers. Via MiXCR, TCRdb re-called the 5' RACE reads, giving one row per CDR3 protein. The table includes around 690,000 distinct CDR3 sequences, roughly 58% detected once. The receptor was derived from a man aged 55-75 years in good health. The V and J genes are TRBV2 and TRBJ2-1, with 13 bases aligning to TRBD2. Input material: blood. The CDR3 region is CASREGLAGAYNEQFF. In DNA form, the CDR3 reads TGTGCCAGCAGGGAAGGACTAGCGGGGGCCTACAATGAGCAGTTCTTC.